The 8 T cell receptor beta chains below come from one sample, sequenced in a study of T cells in Graves' hyperthyroidism and ophthalmopathy. Amplified regions were TCR beta CDR3 sequences from RNA transcripts. HTBI primers were employed in a first-round RT-PCR of the TCR CDR3. Using its own MiXCR run on the multiplex PCR reads, TCRdb lists one record per CDR3 protein. The sample consists of about 560,000 distinct CDR3 sequences, around 42% of them appearing once. Material for sequencing was peripheral blood or thyroid tissue (not recorded which). These receptors originate from a young woman with Graves' hyperthyroidism.

The DNA of the CDR3 is TGTGCCAGCAGCGTATTCAGGGGAGTTTTGGAGACCCAGTACTTC. Amino acids: CASSVFRGVLETQYF. The chain couples TRBV9 to TRBJ2-5; D may be TRBD1 (6 bases). The CDR3 loop spans 15 amino acids. The germline V and J ends were trimmed by 1 base and 5 bases, with 15 bases remaining between them. Germline values: CDR1 SGDLS, CDR2 YYNGEE.

This chain links TRBV19 with TRBJ1-4; D not resolved. Germline V gives CDR1 LNHDA, CDR2 SQIVND (reference sequence). CDR3 size: 12 residues. V was trimmed by 1 base and J by 8 bases, leaving 5 bases between them. This chain's CDR3 is CASSIAGEKLFF. CDR3 sequence (DNA): TGTGCCAGTAGTATAGCCGGAGAAAAACTGTTTTTT.

This clonotype was counted between two and nine times. V usage is TRBV5-1 and J usage is TRBJ1-5; D remains unclear. This CDR3 is 15 amino acids long. V lost 3 bases to trimming and J lost 2 bases, with 12 bases between them. Per germline, CDR1 SGHRS and CDR2 YFSETQ. The CDR3 DNA sequence: TGCGCCAGCAGCTCAGGTCCTCGGGGCAATCAGCCCCAGCATTTT. Its protein is CASSSGPRGNQPQHF.

The gene calls are TRBV29-1 and TRBJ2-5; D ambiguous. The CDR3 consists of 15 residues. The germline V gene encodes CDR1 SQVTM and CDR2 ANQGSEA. The V and J ends lost 2 bases and 0 bases respectively, with 13 bases between them. The DNA of the CDR3 is TGCAGCGTTGAAATTTGGGGTCAGAACCAAGAGACCCAGTACTTC. This translates into CSVEIWGQNQETQYF. The full variable domain, completed using reference TRBV29-1 and TRBJ2-5, is SAVISQKPSRDICQRGTSLTIQCQVDSQVTMMFWYRQQPGQSLTLIATANQGSEATYESGFVIDKFPISRPNLTFSTLTVSNMSPEDSSIYLCSVEIWGQNQETQYFGPGTRLLVL.

This clonotype appeared many times. The chain carries TRBV7-8 and TRBJ2-5; 8 bases are a match to TRBD1. Germline V CDR1 and CDR2: SGHVS, FQNEAQ. This CDR3 has 16 amino acids. J gave up 5 bases and V 5 bases, and 13 bases lay outside the gene matches. The CDR3 region is CASSPRDRRGSETQYF. The DNA of the CDR3 is TGTGCCAGCAGCCCGAGGGACAGGCGGGGATCGGAGACCCAGTACTTC.

CDR3 DNA sequence: TGTGCCAGCAGCTTTGGTAGCAACACCGGGGAGCTGTTTTTT. Translating it yields CASSFGSNTGELFF. The rearrangement uses TRBV7-2 and TRBJ2-2; D gene unclear. This CDR3 comprises 14 residues. The V end lost 3 bases, the J end lost 2 bases, and 7 bases lay between the germline ends. Looked up from germline, CDR1 is SGHTA and CDR2 is FQGNSA. The whole variable domain, filled in from reference TRBV7-2 and TRBJ2-2, reads GAGVSQSPSNKVTEKGKDVELRCDPISGHTALYWYRQSLGQGLEFLIYFQGNSAPDKSGLPSDRFSAERTGGSVSTLTIQRTQQEDSAVYLCASSFGSNTGELFFGEGSRLTVL.

This clonotype was picked up a small number of times. The chain uses TRBV19 and TRBJ1-2; 8 bases map to TRBD1. The junction had 8 bases not matched to a gene; V was cut back by 9 bases and J by 2 bases. Germline V gene lookup returns CDR1 LNHDA and CDR2 SQIVND (reference sequence). The CDR3 is 14 residues long. The CDR3 region has the DNA TGTGCCAGCAGCTGGGGGGACAGGAACTATGGCTACACCTTC. Translated, it gives CASSWGDRNYGYTF.

The chain couples TRBV14 to TRBJ1-4; D ambiguous. The germline gives CDR1 SGHDN, CDR2 FVKESK. V dropped 8 bases and J dropped 1 base, with 14 bases sitting between them. CDR3 length equals 15 residues. As DNA, the CDR3 is TGTGCCAGCGGCCTAGGGCGAGTAACTAATGAAAAACTGTTTTTT. This encodes CASGLGRVTNEKLFF.